This TCR beta chain came from a study of blood T cells in healthy people across ages. PBMCs were isolated at a quantity of at least 7 million per sample. The study's findings and limits: From one million sequenced T cells, diversity estimates were lower bounds. The recorded TCR beta diversity per million T cells decreased in a roughly linear manner with age.

This clonotype was detected a few times. Its specificity is not known. This CDR3 spans 16 amino acids. Primers used in a second PCR of about 6 to 11 cycles were a sample-barcoded 5' primer and a J-beta primer mix. Each single sample gave us at least 2.5 million CDR3-containing paired-end reads. TCRdb reprocessed the 5' RACE reads with MiXCR, giving one entry per CDR3 protein. The table records 1.2 million to 1.5 million distinct CDR3 sequences, 40% to 50% of them present only once. The gene calls are TRBV21-1 and TRBJ2-7; the table's D call, TRBD1, has no DNA check behind it. TRBV21-1 is a documented pseudogene. The sequencing input was blood. This TCR was recovered from a woman between 18 and 29 years old in good health. The CDR3 protein is CASSKSGTPLSYEQYF. CDR3 DNA sequence: TGTGCCAGCAGCAAGTCCGGGACACCCCTAAGCTACGAGCAGTACTTC.